The clone carrying this T cell receptor (beta chain) was picked up one time. CDR1 is SGHRS and CDR2 is YFSETQ in the germline V gene. CDR3 size: 15 residues. V dropped 4 bases and J dropped 3 bases, with 16 bases sitting between them. Data came from immunoSEQ multiplex PCR; TCRdb stores just in-frame clones and leaves some out. This table has fewer than 75,000 clones, more than 75% appearing once. This specimen belongs to a study of blood T cell repertoires in COVID-19. This TCR was recovered from a man aged 60 to 69 with active or convalescent COVID-19. V gene TRBV5-1 combines with J gene TRBJ1-2, with a possible D match to TRBD1 (6 bases). The sample consisted of peripheral blood. CDR3 sequence reads: CASSPRIRTDYGYTF. In nucleotides, the CDR3 is TGCGCCAGCAGCCCCCGGATCCGGACAGACTATGGCTACACCTTC.